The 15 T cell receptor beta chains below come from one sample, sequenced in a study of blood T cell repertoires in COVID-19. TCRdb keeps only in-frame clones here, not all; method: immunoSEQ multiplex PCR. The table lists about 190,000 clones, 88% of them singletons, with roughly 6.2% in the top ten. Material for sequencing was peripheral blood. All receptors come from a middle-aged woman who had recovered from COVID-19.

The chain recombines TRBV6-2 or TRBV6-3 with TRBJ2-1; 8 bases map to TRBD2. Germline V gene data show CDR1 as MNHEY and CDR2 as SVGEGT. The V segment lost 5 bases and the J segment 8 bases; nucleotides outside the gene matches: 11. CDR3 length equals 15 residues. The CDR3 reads CASSRFGTSPDEQFF. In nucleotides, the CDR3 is TGTGCCAGCAGTAGGTTCGGGACTAGTCCCGATGAGCAGTTCTTC.

The CDR3 here is CASSVFGTANTEAFF. Written as DNA, the CDR3 is TGTGCCAGCAGTGTATTTGGGACAGCGAACACTGAAGCTTTCTTT. The chain recombines TRBV2 with TRBJ1-1, with 7 bases matching TRBD1. The CDR3 has 15 amino acids. Looked up from germline, CDR1 is SNHLY and CDR2 is FYNNEI. V shed 4 bases, J shed 1 base, and the junction held 6 bases outside the gene matches.

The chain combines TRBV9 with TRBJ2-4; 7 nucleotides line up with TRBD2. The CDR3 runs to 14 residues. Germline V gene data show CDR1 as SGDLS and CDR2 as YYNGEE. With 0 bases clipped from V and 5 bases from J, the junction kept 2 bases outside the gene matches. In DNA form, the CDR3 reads TGTGCCAGCAGCGTAGGGCTAGCGGAAAACATTCAGTACTTC. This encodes CASSVGLAENIQYF. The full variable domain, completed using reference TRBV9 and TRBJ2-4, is DSGVTQTPKHLITATGQRVTLRCSPRSGDLSVYWYQQSLDQGLQFLIQYYNGEERAKGNILERFSAQQFPDLHSELNLSSLELGDSALYFCASSVGLAENIQYFGAGTRLSVL.

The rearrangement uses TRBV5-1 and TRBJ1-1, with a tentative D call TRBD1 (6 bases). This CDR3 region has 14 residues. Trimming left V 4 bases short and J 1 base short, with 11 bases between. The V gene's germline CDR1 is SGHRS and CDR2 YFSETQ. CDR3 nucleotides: TGCGCCAGCAGCGTGACAGGAACGAACACTGAAGCTTTCTTT. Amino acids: CASSVTGTNTEAFF.

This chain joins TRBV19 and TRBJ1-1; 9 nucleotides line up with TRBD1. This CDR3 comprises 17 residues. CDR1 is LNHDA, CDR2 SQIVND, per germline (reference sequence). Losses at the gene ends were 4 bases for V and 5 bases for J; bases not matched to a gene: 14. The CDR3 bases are TGTGCCAGTAGTACCCGGACAGGGGAGCCGGGGCGAACTGAAGCTTTCTTT. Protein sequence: CASSTRTGEPGRTEAFF.

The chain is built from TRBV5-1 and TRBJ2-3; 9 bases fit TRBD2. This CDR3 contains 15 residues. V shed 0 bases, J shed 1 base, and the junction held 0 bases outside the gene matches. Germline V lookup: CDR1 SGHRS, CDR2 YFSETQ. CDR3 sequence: CASSLVAGGTDTQYF. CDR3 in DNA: TGCGCCAGCAGCTTGGTAGCGGGAGGCACAGATACGCAGTATTTT.

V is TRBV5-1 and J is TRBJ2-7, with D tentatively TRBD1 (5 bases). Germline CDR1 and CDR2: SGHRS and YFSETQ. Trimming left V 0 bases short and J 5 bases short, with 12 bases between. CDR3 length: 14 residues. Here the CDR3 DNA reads TGCGCCAGCAGCTTGGGAGGCAGGGCTAACGAGCAGTACTTC. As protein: CASSLGGRANEQYF.

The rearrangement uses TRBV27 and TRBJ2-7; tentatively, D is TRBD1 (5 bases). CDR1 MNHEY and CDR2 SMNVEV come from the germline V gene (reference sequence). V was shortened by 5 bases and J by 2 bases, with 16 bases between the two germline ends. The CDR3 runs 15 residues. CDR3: CASSPIDSITYEQYF. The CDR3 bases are TGTGCCAGCAGTCCCATCGACAGTATTACCTACGAGCAGTACTTC.

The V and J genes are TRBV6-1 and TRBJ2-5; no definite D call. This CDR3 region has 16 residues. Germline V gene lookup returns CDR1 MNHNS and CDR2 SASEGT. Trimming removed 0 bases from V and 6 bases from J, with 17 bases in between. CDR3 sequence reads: CASSEAQVEPRKTQYF. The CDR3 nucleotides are TGTGCCAGCAGTGAAGCGCAGGTTGAACCCCGGAAGACCCAGTACTTC.

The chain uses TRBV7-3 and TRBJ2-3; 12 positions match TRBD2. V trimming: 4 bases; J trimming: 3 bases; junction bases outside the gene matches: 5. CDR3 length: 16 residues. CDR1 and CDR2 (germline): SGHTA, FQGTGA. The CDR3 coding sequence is TGTGCCAGCAGCTCCCTAGCGGGAGGGCGAACAGATACGCAGTATTTT. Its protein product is CASSSLAGGRTDTQYF.

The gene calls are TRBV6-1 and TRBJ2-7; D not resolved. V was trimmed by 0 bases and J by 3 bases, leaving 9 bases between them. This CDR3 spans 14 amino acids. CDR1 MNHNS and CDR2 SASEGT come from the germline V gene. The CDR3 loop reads CASSEANGGYEQYF. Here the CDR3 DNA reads TGTGCCAGCAGTGAAGCCAACGGTGGCTACGAGCAGTACTTC.

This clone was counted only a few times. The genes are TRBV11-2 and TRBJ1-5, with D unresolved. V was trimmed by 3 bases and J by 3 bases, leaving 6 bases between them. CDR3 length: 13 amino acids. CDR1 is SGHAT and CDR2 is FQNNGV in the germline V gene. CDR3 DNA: TGTGCCAGCAGCTTTGAGAACAATCAGCCCCAGCATTTT. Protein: CASSFENNQPQHF.

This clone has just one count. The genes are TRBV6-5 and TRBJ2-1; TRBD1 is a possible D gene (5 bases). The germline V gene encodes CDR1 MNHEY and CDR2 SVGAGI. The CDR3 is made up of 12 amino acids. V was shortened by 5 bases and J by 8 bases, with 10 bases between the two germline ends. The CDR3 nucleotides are TGTGCCAGCAGTAAGACAGCTTATGAGCAGTTCTTC. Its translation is CASSKTAYEQFF.

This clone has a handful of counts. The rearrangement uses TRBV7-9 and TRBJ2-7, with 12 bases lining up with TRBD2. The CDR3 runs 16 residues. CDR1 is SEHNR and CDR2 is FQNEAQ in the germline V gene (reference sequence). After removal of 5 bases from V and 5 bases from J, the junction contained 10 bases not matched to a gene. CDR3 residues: CASSEAGLAGLDEQYF. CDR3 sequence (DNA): TGTGCCAGCAGCGAAGCGGGACTAGCGGGTTTAGACGAGCAGTACTTC. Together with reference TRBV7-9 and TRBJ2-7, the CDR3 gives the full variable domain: DTGVSQNPRHKITKRGQNVTFRCDPISEHNRLYWYRQTLGQGPEFLTYFQNEAQLEKSRLLSDRFSAERPKGSFSTLEIQRTEQGDSAMYLCASSEAGLAGLDEQYFGPGTRLTVT.

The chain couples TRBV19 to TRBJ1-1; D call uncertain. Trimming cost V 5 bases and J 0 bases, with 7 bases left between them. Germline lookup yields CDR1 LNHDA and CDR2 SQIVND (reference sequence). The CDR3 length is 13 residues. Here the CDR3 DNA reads TGTGCCAGTAGTTCTAACTTGAACACTGAAGCTTTCTTT. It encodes CASSSNLNTEAFF.